This TCR beta chain originates from a study of blood T cell repertoires in COVID-19. Study details: Acute and convalescent COVID-19 samples came from the United States, Italy and Spain. Sources were T cells, B-cell-depleted T cells, or PBMCs; the material itself was cDNA or gDNA.

Per the original methods: By means of reference gene primer amplification, nucleated cell counts were estimated. The protocol was immunoSEQ multiplex PCR, while the TCRdb copy is restricted to in-frame clones and leaves out a portion. The V and J calls and clone size come from that table; D and trimming were worked out from the DNA. Of some 150,000 clones in the sample, roughly 84% were seen once. CDR1 is LNHDA and CDR2 is SQIVND in the germline V gene (reference sequence). The V end lost 5 bases, the J end lost 4 bases, and 14 bases lay between the germline ends. This CDR3 comprises 14 residues. The V gene is TRBV19, the J gene TRBJ1-1; D is uncertain. The sample consisted of peripheral blood. This clonotype originated in a human donor with acute or convalescent COVID-19. The donor label of this sample is uncertain. The CDR3 region has the DNA TGTGCCAGTAGTTTCAGGAATGCGGGCACTGAAGCTTTCTTT. It is translated as CASSFRNAGTEAFF.